This T cell receptor beta chain was obtained from a study of blood T cell repertoires in COVID-19 (dated by TCRdb to 2019 to 2021). For the study in its entirety: The collaborator samples originated in the United States, Italy and Spain and spanned the acute and convalescent phases of COVID-19. Samples came from the ongoing ImmuneRACE study (first 160 participants) plus 1,254 subjects from 6 global collaborators. Where HLA class I and class II types were available, the types were taken from metadata supplied by the sample provider, not from assay-based typing. The repertoires were made available in a free public database intended to serve as a resource for research on the immune response to SARS-CoV-2. A de-identified subject ID, COVID-19 status, age in years and sex were almost always included in the sample metadata. The material from the prospective study consisted of cDNA or gDNA derived from T cells, B-cell-depleted T cells, or PBMCs. Subjects who had been exposed to COVID-19, were actively infected with it, or had recovered from it provided the deeply sampled blood TCRbeta repertoires that made up the dataset.

Participants in the prospective study were enrolled through a virtual design, were aged roughly 18 to 100 years, and lived in roughly 25 United States geographic areas. To assign participants to cohorts, the prospective study relied on clinical history that participants themselves reported in a screening survey and a study questionnaire. Recovered participants in ImmuneRACE Cohort 3 were defined as having two consecutive negative NP/OP PCR tests, clearance from a healthcare professional, or resolution of symptoms. In the prospective study, mobile phlebotomists collected whole blood, serum and a nasopharyngeal or oropharyngeal swab from each participant. Participants in the prospective study had the option to provide additional blood draws and questionnaires over an approximately 2-month period. Blood samples from the prospective study were shipped frozen or at room temperature prior to DNA extraction.

Findings and caveats that apply to the study as a whole: How much clinical and demographic metadata was included differed by source and by participant, and the metadata was provided uncurated.

The immunoSEQ Assay, a bias-controlled multiplex PCR, was used to amplify TCRbeta CDR3 regions from genomic DNA. On the authors' methods: The number of nucleated cells in each sample was estimated by amplification of reference gene primers within the assay. Sequence reads were collapsed and filtered to measure the absolute abundance of every unique TCRbeta CDR3 rearrangement. Productive Simpson clonality was computed per sample as the square root of Simpson's diversity index over productive rearrangements. Imported from immuneACCESS, the table was reduced by TCRdb to in-frame sequences with V and J called. These copies leave out some clones; in studies compared against another copy, an unresolved V gene accounts for under half, and the cause of the remainder is not known. That table furnishes V, J and clone size, whereas the DNA furnished D and trimming. For this sample the table gives 370,000 or so clones, of which approximately 87% were detected only once. The top ten clones comprise approximately 1.2% of the sample.

Taken from the germline V gene, the CDR1 and CDR2 loops are LGHNA and YSLEER. Deletion took 3 bases off V and 4 bases off J, with a span of 12 bases between the germline ends. From the cysteine through the phenylalanine, the CDR3 covers 14 amino acids. The kept DNA is CDR3 alone, 42 bases in frame from the first base. Worth noting for this clone: Which antigen it targets is not known. The sample holds no much larger clone one base away, and base qualities are not on file.

This chain is built from TRBV4-3 and TRBJ1-2; confidence is insufficient to name the D gene. The source is a man aged 25-40 years who had recovered from COVID-19. The specimen was PBMCs or T cells enriched from blood (not recorded which). The CDR3: CASSQGGNGYGYTF. The bases are TGCGCCAGCAGCCAGGGAGGGAACGGCTATGGCTACACCTTC.